This paragraph reports one T cell receptor (beta chain). These data originate in a study of technical replicates of blood from a handful of donors. Assay: immunoSEQ multiplex PCR; the TCRdb copy retains only in-frame clones and omits some. The sample holds under 70,000 clones, roughly 90% seen once. The CDR3 is made up of 16 amino acids. Trimming removed 4 bases from V and 3 bases from J, with 16 bases in between. Germline-derived CDR1 and CDR2 are SGHTA and FQGTGA. The sequenced sample was PBMCs. The sequence derives from a human donor in good health. Some clones in this sample may be carry-over from other donors' samples. V usage is TRBV7-3 and J usage is TRBJ2-1; D perhaps matches TRBD2 (7 bases). As DNA, the CDR3 is TGTGCCAGCAGCTCCCAATCGGGGGGCATCTACAATGAGCAGTTCTTC. Amino acid sequence: CASSSQSGGIYNEQFF. The entire variable domain, with the rest obtained from reference TRBV7-3 and TRBJ2-1, is as follows: GAGVSQTPSNKVTEKGKYVELRCDPISGHTALYWYRQSLGQGPEFLIYFQGTGAADDSGLPNDRFFAVRPEGSVSTLKIQRTERGDSAVYLCASSSQSGGIYNEQFFGPGTRLTVL.